This T cell receptor beta chain was obtained from a study of T-cell reconstitution after alpha-beta-depleted transplantation in children (dated by TCRdb to about 2016). Study-wide context: T-cell immune reconstitution after TCRalphabeta/CD19-depleted allogeneic hematopoietic cell transplantation in children was quantitatively tracked in the study by means of TCR repertoire profiling. What the study reported, not specific to this receptor: The frequencies of hyperexpanded clones fell over the following months, and after one year, T-cell counts and TCRbeta diversity were mostly attributed to newly produced T cells. In some patients, the high TCRbeta diversity seen at day 60 was put down to recipient T cells and intrathymic progenitors that had survived conditioning. The apparently early alphabetaT-cell count recovery about two months after transplant was reportedly dependent on only several hundred rapidly expanded clones derived from non-depleted graft cells.

Worth noting for this clonotype: Its antigen specificity is not known. Base qualities were left out, and no much larger clone turns up one base away.

Receptors were amplified or captured by PCR. TCRdb shows the sequencer as Illumina HiSeq 2500. TCR library preparation used molecular barcoding, with unique molecular identifiers applied to normalize quantification of the TCRbeta repertoire. TCRdb cleaned the public reads at Q25 with fastp, built clones with MiXCR and kept in-frame beta chains. Rows are combined by CDR3 protein, so each entry shows the most common genes and DNA. The sample yields 300,000 to 350,000 distinct CDR3 sequences; approximately 23% were counted once. The leading ten clones occupy approximately 9.9% of the sample. According to the study, the label for this sample's treatment or condition signals: allogeneic hematopoietic cell transplantation with graft depleted of TCRalphabeta T cells and CD19 B cells. The children who served as transplant recipients had been given grafts of TCRalphabeta/CD19-depleted allogeneic hematopoietic cells.

The TCR comes from a male patient aged 10-17 years who had a stem cell transplant for acute lymphoblastic leukemia, so the T cells may come from the graft donor. The material was PBMCs, mostly from graft donor cells, obtained 180 days after TCRalphabeta/CD19-depleted stem cell transplant.

DNA sequence: TGTGCCAGCAGTTTATATACAGGAAATCAGCCCCAGCATTTT. It translates to CASSLYTGNQPQHF. The V gene is TRBV12-3 or TRBV12-4 and the J gene is TRBJ1-5; TRBD1 is perhaps the D gene, given 5 matching bases. Spanning cysteine to phenylalanine, the CDR3 consists of 14 amino acids. Left in the record is the CDR3 DNA by itself, 42 bases read in frame from the first base. V gives up 2 bases and J gives up 4 bases, and the segment between their germline ends measures 9 bases.